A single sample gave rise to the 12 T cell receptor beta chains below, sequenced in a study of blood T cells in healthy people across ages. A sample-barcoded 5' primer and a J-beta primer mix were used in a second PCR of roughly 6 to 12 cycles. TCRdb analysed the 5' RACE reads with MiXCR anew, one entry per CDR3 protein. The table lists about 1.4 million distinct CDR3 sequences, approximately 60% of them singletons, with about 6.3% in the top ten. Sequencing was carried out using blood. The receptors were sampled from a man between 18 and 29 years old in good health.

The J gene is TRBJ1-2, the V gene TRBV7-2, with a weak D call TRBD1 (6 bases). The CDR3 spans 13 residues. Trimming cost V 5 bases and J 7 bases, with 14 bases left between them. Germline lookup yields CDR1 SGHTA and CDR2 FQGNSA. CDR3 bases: TGTGCCAGCAGCCTTTACAGGGACTCTGGCTACACCTTC. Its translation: CASSLYRDSGYTF.

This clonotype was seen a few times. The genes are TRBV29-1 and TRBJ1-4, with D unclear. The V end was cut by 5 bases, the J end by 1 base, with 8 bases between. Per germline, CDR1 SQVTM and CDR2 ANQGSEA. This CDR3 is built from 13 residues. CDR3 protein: CSVSLRTNEKLFF. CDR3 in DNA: TGCAGCGTTTCCCTTCGAACTAATGAAAAACTGTTTTTT.

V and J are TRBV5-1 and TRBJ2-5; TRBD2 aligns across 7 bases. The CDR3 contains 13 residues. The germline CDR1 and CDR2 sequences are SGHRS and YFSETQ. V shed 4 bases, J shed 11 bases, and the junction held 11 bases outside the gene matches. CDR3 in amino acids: CASSLDSRGEQYF. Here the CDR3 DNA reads TGCGCCAGCAGCCTAGACTCCCGGGGGGAGCAGTACTTC. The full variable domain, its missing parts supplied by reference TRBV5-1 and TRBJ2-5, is KAGVTQTPRYLIKTRGQQVTLSCSPISGHRSVSWYQQTPGQGLQFLFEYFSETQRNKGNFPGRFSGRQFSNSRSEMNVSTLELGDSALYLCASSLDSRGEQYFGPGTRLLVL.

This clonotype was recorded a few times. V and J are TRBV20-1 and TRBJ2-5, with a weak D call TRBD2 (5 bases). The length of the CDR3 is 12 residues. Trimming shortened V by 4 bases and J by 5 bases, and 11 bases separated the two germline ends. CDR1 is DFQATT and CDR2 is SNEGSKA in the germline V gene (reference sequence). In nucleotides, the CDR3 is TGCAGTGCTATGGTCAGAGGGGAGACCCAGTACTTC. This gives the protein CSAMVRGETQYF.

The DNA for the CDR3 is TGCAGTGCTACTGACAGCTATTTGGCCCAGCATTTT. It translates to CSATDSYLAQHF. V is TRBV20-1 and J is TRBJ1-5; a weak D match, TRBD1 (5 bases). Germline lookup yields CDR1 DFQATT and CDR2 SNEGSKA (reference sequence). The CDR3 loop spans 12 amino acids. The V gene lost 4 bases and the J gene lost 11 bases, with 15 bases spanning the gap.

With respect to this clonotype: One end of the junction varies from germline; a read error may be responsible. The CDR3 loop reads CASSHGPGQDPFYEQYF. CDR3 nucleotides: TGCGCCAGTAGCCACGGCCCGGGACAGGACCCGTTCTACGAGCAGTACTTC. The V and J genes are TRBV4-3 and TRBJ2-5; TRBD1 aligns across 8 bases. The J call could be wrong; TRBJ2-7 is a better fit for the DNA end. CDR1 and CDR2 from the germline V gene are LGHNA and YSLEER. This CDR3 has 17 residues.

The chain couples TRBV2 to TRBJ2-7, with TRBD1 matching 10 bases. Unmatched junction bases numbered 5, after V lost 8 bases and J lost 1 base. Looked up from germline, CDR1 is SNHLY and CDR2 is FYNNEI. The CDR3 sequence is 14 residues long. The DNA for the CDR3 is TGTGCCAGCTACCGGGACAGGGGTTCCTACGAGCAGTACTTC. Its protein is CASYRDRGSYEQYF.

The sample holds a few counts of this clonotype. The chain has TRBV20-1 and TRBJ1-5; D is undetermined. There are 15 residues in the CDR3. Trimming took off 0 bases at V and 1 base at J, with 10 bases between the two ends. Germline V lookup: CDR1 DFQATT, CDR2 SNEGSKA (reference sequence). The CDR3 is CSARDVQLSNQPQHF. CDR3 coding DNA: TGCAGTGCTAGAGATGTACAGCTAAGCAATCAGCCCCAGCATTTT.

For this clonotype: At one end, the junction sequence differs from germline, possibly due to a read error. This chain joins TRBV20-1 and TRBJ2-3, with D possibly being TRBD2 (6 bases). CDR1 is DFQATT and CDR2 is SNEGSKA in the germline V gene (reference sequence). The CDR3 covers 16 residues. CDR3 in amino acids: CSAREKGGSVGDTRYF. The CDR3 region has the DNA TGCAGTGCTAGAGAAAAAGGAGGGTCAGTGGGCGATACGCGGTATTTT.

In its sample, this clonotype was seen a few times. CDR3 amino acids: CASSFQGTNQPQHF. In nucleotides, the CDR3 is TGTGCCAGCAGTTTTCAAGGGACGAATCAGCCCCAGCATTTT. This chain links TRBV12-3 or TRBV12-4 with TRBJ1-5; D is perhaps TRBD1 (5 bases). There are 14 residues in the CDR3. The ends were cut back, 3 bases at V and 4 bases at J, with 10 bases in the middle.

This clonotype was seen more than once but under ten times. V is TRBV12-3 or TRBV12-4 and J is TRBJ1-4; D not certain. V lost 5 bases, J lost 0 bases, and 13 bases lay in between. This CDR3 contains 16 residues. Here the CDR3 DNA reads TGTGCCAGCAGTCTCATCCAAGTTGCAACTAATGAAAAACTGTTTTTT. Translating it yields CASSLIQVATNEKLFF.

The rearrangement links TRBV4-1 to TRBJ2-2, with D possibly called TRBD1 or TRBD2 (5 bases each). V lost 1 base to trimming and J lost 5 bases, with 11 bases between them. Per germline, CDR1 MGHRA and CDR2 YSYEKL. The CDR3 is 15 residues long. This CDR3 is CASSQVGVGTGELFF. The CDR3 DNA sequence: TGCGCCAGCAGCCAAGTGGGGGTGGGGACCGGGGAGCTGTTTTTT.